What follows are 17 T cell receptor beta chains derived from one specimen sequenced in a study of CD8 T cells in Susac syndrome. After extraction with the RNeasy kit, about 0.45 to 1 ug of the RNA was reverse transcribed using random hexamers. MiXCR was run by TCRdb on the immunoSEQ multiplex PCR reads, yielding one entry per CDR3 protein. The sample consists of about 210,000 distinct CDR3 sequences, 95% of them appearing once. The specimen was CD4+ T cells from PBMCs. Every receptor here comes from a human donor with multiple sclerosis.

The rearrangement joins TRBV27 to TRBJ1-4; possibly TRBD1 for D (5 bases). The CDR3 has 13 residues. The germline CDR1 and CDR2 sequences are MNHEY and SMNVEV (reference sequence). Between the trimmed V and J ends, which lost 5 bases and 8 bases, there was a span of 12 bases. Written as DNA, the CDR3 is TGTGCCAGCAGTAGAAGACGGGGCGAAAAACTGTTTTTT. Amino acid sequence: CASSRRRGEKLFF.

This clonotype came up once. The V gene is TRBV30, the J gene TRBJ2-7; D ambiguous. Germline V gene lookup returns CDR1 GTSNPN and CDR2 SVGIG (reference sequence). V lost 3 bases and J 6 bases, leaving 9 bases between the germline ends. CDR3 size: 11 residues. This CDR3 is CAWSRDSEQYF. The CDR3 DNA reads as TGTGCCTGGAGCCGAGATTCCGAGCAGTACTTC.

The chain employs TRBV25-1 and TRBJ2-7; D ambiguous. The germline gives CDR1 MGHDK, CDR2 SYGVNS. CDR3 length: 12 residues. Trimming stripped 6 bases from V and 11 bases from J, with 17 bases between. Here the CDR3 reads CASSPGHTFKYF. For the CDR3, the DNA is TGTGCCAGCAGCCCCGGCCACACCTTTAAGTACTTC.

The rearrangement links TRBV12-3 or TRBV12-4 to TRBJ2-5; no clear D gene. V lost 2 bases to trimming and J lost 2 bases, with 9 bases between them. The CDR3 is made up of 14 amino acids. CDR3 DNA: TGTGCCAGCAGTTTAATCGCCGGGCAAGAGACCCAGTACTTC. It translates to CASSLIAGQETQYF.

In DNA, the CDR3 is TGCGCCAGCAGCTTGAAGCAGGGCCAGCCCCAGCATTTT. Protein product: CASSLKQGQPQHF. V usage is TRBV5-1 and J usage is TRBJ1-5; D is perhaps TRBD1 (5 bases). Trimming shortened V by 1 base and J by 7 bases, and 9 bases separated the two germline ends. The CDR3 covers 13 residues. Germline V gene data show CDR1 as SGHRS and CDR2 as YFSETQ.

V and J are TRBV6-5 and TRBJ2-3, with D possibly matching TRBD2 (7 bases). Germline CDR1 MNHEY, CDR2 SVGAGI. The V gene lost 10 bases and the J gene lost 2 bases, with 13 bases spanning the gap. The CDR3 runs to 13 residues. CDR3 sequence: CATGGHSTDTQYF. The CDR3 bases are TGTGCCACCGGGGGGCACTCCACAGATACGCAGTATTTT.

The CDR3 region is CASSRPSGIEETQYF. CDR3 coding DNA: TGCGCCAGCAGCCGTCCTAGCGGGATCGAAGAGACCCAGTACTTC. This chain connects TRBV5-1 to TRBJ2-5, with TRBD2 identical over 9 bases. The CDR3 is 15 amino acids. Germline lookup yields CDR1 SGHRS and CDR2 YFSETQ. Trimming removed 4 bases from V and 3 bases from J; junction bases left unmatched: 7.

The J gene is TRBJ2-7, the V gene TRBV5-1; the D gene is possibly TRBD2 (6 bases). Looked up from germline, CDR1 is SGHRS and CDR2 is YFSETQ. The CDR3 totals 15 residues. The V end was cut by 0 bases, the J end by 4 bases, with 14 bases between. CDR3 sequence reads: CASSLVPAGNYEQYF. CDR3 in DNA: TGCGCCAGCAGCTTGGTTCCGGCGGGAAATTACGAGCAGTACTTC.

The chain joins TRBV9 to TRBJ2-5, with D unresolved. The CDR3 has 15 residues. Trimming shortened V by 4 bases and J by 2 bases, and 15 bases separated the two germline ends. CDR1 and CDR2 from the germline V gene are SGDLS and YYNGEE. The CDR3 DNA sequence: TGTGCCAGCAGCCATTCACTACGCGGACAAGAGACCCAGTACTTC. Translating it yields CASSHSLRGQETQYF.

This sequence joins TRBV5-4 and TRBJ2-2; the D gene is possibly TRBD2 (6 bases). In germline, CDR1 is SGHNT, CDR2 YYREEE (reference sequence). The CDR3 is 16 residues long. The ends were cut back, 0 bases at V and 4 bases at J, with 13 bases in the middle. The CDR3 region is CASSLGRGGVTGELFF. The DNA of the CDR3 is TGTGCCAGCAGCTTGGGTCGGGGCGGGGTCACCGGGGAGCTGTTTTTT. The variable domain in full, with the rest retrieved from reference TRBV5-4 and TRBJ2-2, is ETGVTQSPTHLIKTRGQQVTLRCSSQSGHNTVSWYQQALGQGPQFIFQYYREEENGRGNFPPRFSGLQFPNYSSELNVNALELDDSALYLCASSLGRGGVTGELFFGEGSRLTVL.

J is TRBJ2-1 and V is TRBV2; TRBD2 aligns across 7 bases. The CDR3 spans 13 residues. Germline values: CDR1 SNHLY, CDR2 FYNNEI. V was pared by 8 bases and J by 9 bases, with 10 bases of the junction left unmatched. The CDR3 DNA reads as TGTGCCAGCGTTGGACCGGGGGGAGGTGAGCAGTTCTTC. It yields the protein CASVGPGGGEQFF.

This chain uses TRBV24-1 with TRBJ2-2; no clear D gene. Trimming stripped 7 bases from V and 6 bases from J, with 11 bases between. Germline V gene lookup returns CDR1 KGHDR and CDR2 SFDVKD. The CDR3 has 13 amino acids. The CDR3 DNA reads as TGTGCCACCAGGGGGTCAGGAGCCGGGGAGCTGTTTTTT. Translating gives CATRGSGAGELFF.

The chain employs TRBV4-1 and TRBJ2-2; D perhaps matches TRBD2 (6 bases). CDR3 length equals 15 residues. CDR1 is MGHRA and CDR2 is YSYEKL in the germline V gene. Trimming took 4 bases from V and 3 from J, leaving 12 bases between them. The CDR3 DNA is TGCGCCAGCAGCCTTGGCAGGGACTACACCGGGGAGCTGTTTTTT. Translation: CASSLGRDYTGELFF.

The rearrangement uses TRBV11-2 and TRBJ2-2, with TRBD1 matching over 8 bases. The germline gives CDR1 SGHAT, CDR2 FQNNGV. The V gene end was trimmed by 5 bases and the J gene end by 5 bases; junction bases not matched to a gene: 7. The CDR3 length is 15 residues. The CDR3 spells CASSRGQGGTGELFF. The CDR3 bases are TGTGCCAGCAGCCGTGGACAGGGAGGTACCGGGGAGCTGTTTTTT.

This clonotype was seen only once. The chain couples TRBV14 to TRBJ1-1; no clear D. CDR3 size: 16 residues. V was shortened by 0 bases and J by 5 bases, with 16 bases between the two germline ends. CDR1 SGHDN and CDR2 FVKESK come from the germline V gene. The CDR3, as DNA: TGTGCCAGCAGCCAAGACTGGGGAGGGTCTAGGACTGAAGCTTTCTTT. Its protein product is CASSQDWGGSRTEAFF.

The count of this clonotype is one. The chain joins TRBV7-3 to TRBJ2-5, with 16 bases that match TRBD2. The CDR3 length is 16 residues. V lost 5 bases to trimming and J lost 4 bases; unmatched junction nucleotides: 4. Germline V gene data show CDR1 as SGHTA and CDR2 as FQGTGA. The CDR3 bases are TGTGCCAGCAGCGAAGGGACTAGCGGGAGGGGAGAGACCCAGTACTTC. Protein sequence: CASSEGTSGRGETQYF.

The chain carries TRBV18 and TRBJ1-1; 7 positions match TRBD1. J was trimmed by 0 bases and V by 3 bases; bases with no gene match: 10. Germline-derived CDR1 and CDR2 are KGHSH and LQKENI. The CDR3 totals 17 residues. The CDR3 DNA reads as TGTGCCAGCTCACCCCTACAGGGACAGCGGATGAACACTGAAGCTTTCTTT. Its protein is CASSPLQGQRMNTEAFF.